This T cell receptor beta chain was recorded in a study of CXCR3-negative and CXCR3-positive naive CD8 T cells. The libraries of TRB cDNA were prepared using 5' RACE with UMI labels. One entry per CDR3 protein, without DNA, is what TCRdb gives after re-calling the 5' RACE reads. The sample table includes around 88,000 distinct CDR3 sequences. Study-wide results and limits: Naive cells positive for CXCR3 carried more hydrophobic TRB CDR3s than CXCR3-negative ones.

Note on this clonotype: Antigen: not known.

Germline V gene lookup returns CDR1 LGHNA and CDR2 YSLEER. The CDR3 sequence is 14 residues long. The TCR sequence derives from a human donor in good health. Some clones in this sample may be carry-over from other donors' samples. The source material was naive CXCR3+ CD8+ T cells from blood. Subset described: CD45RO-CCR7+CD27+CD95- naive CD8+ T cells expressing CXCR3 (TNR3+). The gene calls are TRBV4-3 and TRBJ1-4. Here the CDR3 reads CASSQDSGDEKLFF.